The subject of this entry is one TCR beta chain. CDR3 length: 15 residues. The trim removed 3 bases at V and 7 bases at J, leaving 7 bases unmatched. Germline assignment: CDR1 MNHNS and CDR2 SASEGT. Donors in the study were healthy people who gave bone marrow. PCR employed 60 Vbeta and 13 Jbeta primers. Only in-frame clones appear in the TCRdb table, and some are missing; sequencing was by immunoSEQ multiplex PCR. The sample contains under 150,000 clones, 60% to 85% of which appear only once. This entry comes from a study of cytomegalovirus exposure and HLA in healthy donors. The sample consisted of PBMCs. The source of this sequence is a man aged 18 to 30 in good health and CMV-seronegative. The chain joins TRBV6-1 to TRBJ1-5; the match to TRBD1 covers 9 bases. CDR3 residues: CASSDPTGGEQPQHF. CDR3 in DNA: TGTGCCAGCAGTGACCCCACAGGGGGCGAGCAGCCCCAGCATTTT.